The next 30 T cell receptor beta chains were all read from a single sample in a study of T-cell memory formation after mild COVID-19. TCRdb reprocessed the 5' RACE reads via MiXCR and lists one record per CDR3 protein. In the table there are approximately 570,000 distinct CDR3 sequences, about 20% of which are singletons. The material sequenced was PBMCs or a T cell subset sorted from them (not recorded which). Source of these receptors: an adult woman who had mild COVID-19 (a few samples of this study predate the infection). Cell type and time point are not known.

The V gene is TRBV30, the J gene TRBJ1-1, with no clear D. From germline, CDR1 is GTSNPN and CDR2 SVGIG (reference sequence). The CDR3 consists of 11 residues. Trimming took off 7 bases at V and 3 bases at J, with 9 bases between the two ends. The CDR3 sequence: CASREDTEAFF. In nucleotides, the CDR3 is TGTGCCTCAAGGGAGGACACTGAAGCTTTCTTT.

This clonotype has only a few counts. The chain is built from TRBV5-1 and TRBJ2-1; D possibly uses TRBD1 or TRBD2 (6 bases each). The germline V gene encodes CDR1 SGHRS and CDR2 YFSETQ. The CDR3 spans 16 residues. V was trimmed by 0 bases and J by 2 bases, leaving 12 bases between them. DNA for the CDR3: TGCGCCAGCAGCTTGGTGTCGGGGGCCGCCTACAATGAGCAGTTCTTC. Its protein product is CASSLVSGAAYNEQFF.

The CDR3 nucleotides read TGCGCCAGCAGCCCGGCCATCAATGAGCAGTTCTTC. This sequence encodes CASSPAINEQFF. This chain links TRBV5-1 with TRBJ2-1; D not resolved. V was cut by 4 bases and J by 6 bases, with 8 bases left in between. Per the germline V gene, CDR1 is SGHRS and CDR2 is YFSETQ. The CDR3 sequence is 12 residues long.

J is TRBJ2-7 and V is TRBV18; D is perhaps TRBD1 (5 bases). V gave up 4 bases and J gave up 6 bases, with 13 bases separating them. The CDR3 runs 13 residues. Germline V gene lookup returns CDR1 KGHSH and CDR2 LQKENI. For the CDR3, the DNA is TGTGCCAGCTCACAGGGGTCGGGTGGCGAGCAGTACTTC. It encodes CASSQGSGGEQYF. Full variable domain (outside the CDR3, taken from reference TRBV18 and TRBJ2-7): NAGVMQNPRHLVRRRGQEARLRCSPMKGHSHVYWYRQLPEEGLKFMVYLQKENIIDESGMPKERFSAEFPKEGPSILRIQQVVRGDSAAYFCASSQGSGGEQYFGPGTRLTVT.

This sequence joins TRBV27 and TRBJ2-7; 8 bases fit TRBD1. In germline, CDR1 is MNHEY, CDR2 SMNVEV (reference sequence). V trimming: 5 bases; J trimming: 6 bases; junction bases outside the gene matches: 9. CDR3 length: 14 residues. This CDR3 is CASSRPGGVFEQYF. The CDR3 DNA reads as TGTGCCAGCAGTCGCCCAGGGGGCGTCTTCGAGCAGTACTTC.

In this sample, this clonotype turned up a few times. The rearrangement links TRBV5-6 to TRBJ1-2; no reliable D call. The CDR3 runs to 15 residues. V gave up 4 bases and J gave up 2 bases, with 15 bases separating them. Germline lookup yields CDR1 SGHDT and CDR2 YYEEEE. The DNA for the CDR3 is TGTGCCAGCAGCCCATACCATAATGAGAACTATGGCTACACCTTC. Its translation: CASSPYHNENYGYTF.

This clonotype was recorded once. This sequence joins TRBV7-6 and TRBJ1-2; TRBD1 might be the D (5 bases). The CDR3 runs to 14 residues. The ends were cut back, 5 bases at V and 4 bases at J, with 14 bases in the middle. The germline gives CDR1 SGHVS, CDR2 FNYEAQ. The CDR3 is CASSPGELGYGYTF. In DNA, the CDR3 is TGTGCCAGCAGCCCGGGGGAACTGGGCTATGGCTACACCTTC.

The chain carries TRBV7-8 and TRBJ2-3, with 7 nucleotides matching TRBD2. The CDR3 contains 15 residues. The germline gives CDR1 SGHVS, CDR2 FQNEAQ. V shed 7 bases and J 3 bases; nucleotides not matched to a gene: 10. The CDR3 nucleotides read TGTGCCAGCACGGGGAGGGCTTCTAAGACAGATACGCAGTATTTT. This gives the protein CASTGRASKTDTQYF. The whole variable domain, filled in from reference TRBV7-8 and TRBJ2-3, reads GAGVSQSPRYKVAKRGQDVALRCDPISGHVSLFWYQQALGQGPEFLTYFQNEAQLDKSGLPSDRFFAERPEGSVSTLKIQRTQQEDSAVYLCASTGRASKTDTQYFGPGTRLTVL.

This clonotype was observed at least ten times. One end of the junction is discordant with germline, which a read error may explain. This chain connects TRBV7-2 to TRBJ2-1; D remains unclear. The CDR3 length is 12 residues. Germline V gives CDR1 SGHTA, CDR2 FQGNSA. The CDR3 coding sequence is TGTGCCAGCAGGTTAGATATGAATGAGCAGTTCTTC. It codes for CASRLDMNEQFF.

The V gene is TRBV12-3 or TRBV12-4, the J gene TRBJ1-6; TRBD1 matches 8 bases. The CDR3 has 14 residues. V lost 6 bases to trimming and J lost 9 bases; unmatched junction nucleotides: 7. Written as DNA, the CDR3 is TGTGCCAGCAGGAACCAGGGGGCGGGTTCACCCCTCCACTTT. Protein: CASRNQGAGSPLHF.

The chain uses TRBV29-1 and TRBJ2-7; tentatively, D is TRBD2 (5 bases). Germline V gene lookup returns CDR1 SQVTM and CDR2 ANQGSEA. CDR3 length equals 12 residues. Trimming removed 1 base at V and 3 bases at J, with 7 bases between. CDR3 residues: CSVEVGGYEQYF. Here the CDR3 DNA reads TGCAGCGTTGAAGTTGGAGGCTACGAGCAGTACTTC.

This clonotype turned up a few times. The rearrangement joins TRBV7-9 to TRBJ2-1; 9 nucleotides line up with TRBD2. Trimming at V came to 6 bases and at J to 8 bases, leaving 11 bases not matched to a gene. The CDR3 covers 15 residues. CDR1 and CDR2 from the germline V gene are SEHNR and FQNEAQ (reference sequence). CDR3 loop: CASRLTSGPRDEQFF. The DNA for the CDR3 is TGTGCCAGCAGATTGACTAGCGGCCCTCGAGATGAGCAGTTCTTC.

The genes are TRBV27 and TRBJ2-7; 7 nucleotides agree with TRBD2. The CDR3 contains 15 residues. Germline CDR1 is MNHEY and CDR2 is SMNVEV (reference sequence). J was trimmed by 3 bases and V by 6 bases; bases with no gene match: 11. The CDR3 DNA follows: TGTGCCAGCAGGACCCTGGGAGGGAAGGACTACGAGCAGTACTTC. It translates to CASRTLGGKDYEQYF.

This clonotype occurred a few times. J is TRBJ2-1 and V is TRBV24-1, with D tentatively TRBD1 (5 bases). Trimming removed 3 bases from V and 2 bases from J, with 13 bases in between. Germline V gene data show CDR1 as KGHDR and CDR2 as SFDVKD. The CDR3 contains 16 residues. CDR3 sequence (DNA): TGTGCCACCAGTGATACTACAGGAAGCCCCTACAATGAGCAGTTCTTC. Translation gives CATSDTTGSPYNEQFF.

V usage is TRBV6-6 and J usage is TRBJ2-2, with unresolved D. The CDR3 length is 13 residues. The V end lost 6 bases, the J end lost 5 bases, and 10 bases lay between the germline ends. Per the germline V gene, CDR1 is MNHNY and CDR2 is SVGAGI (reference sequence). CDR3 DNA: TGTGCCAGCAGGAATCAGGTGACCGGGGAGCTGTTTTTT. Protein product: CASRNQVTGELFF.

This clonotype showed up many times. The V gene is TRBV5-1, the J gene TRBJ2-1; 10 bases line up with TRBD2. J lost 6 bases, V lost 0 bases, and 9 bases had no gene match. CDR3 length equals 17 residues. CDR1 and CDR2 from the germline V gene are SGHRS and YFSETQ. CDR3 region: CASSLGTTSGIGNEQFF. In nucleotides, the CDR3 is TGCGCCAGCAGCTTGGGTACCACTAGCGGGATCGGCAATGAGCAGTTCTTC.

The V call is TRBV12-3 or TRBV12-4, the J call TRBJ1-1, with no clear D. V was trimmed by 6 bases and J by 8 bases, leaving 16 bases between them. The CDR3 runs to 13 residues. In DNA, the CDR3 is TGTGCCAGCAGCCCCCACGTGGAGGGAGAAGCTTTCTTT. Protein sequence: CASSPHVEGEAFF.

The chain carries TRBV19 and TRBJ2-2; 7 nucleotides line up with TRBD2. The CDR3 covers 15 residues. In germline, CDR1 is LNHDA, CDR2 SQIVND (reference sequence). Trimming took 3 bases from V and 5 from J; bases not matched to a gene: 6. Here the CDR3 reads CASSIRGRGTGELFF. CDR3 bases: TGTGCCAGTAGTATCCGCGGGAGAGGGACCGGGGAGCTGTTTTTT.

This chain links TRBV5-4 with TRBJ2-3; the D is unclear. Germline V lookup: CDR1 SGHNT, CDR2 YYREEE (reference sequence). The V end lost 3 bases, the J end lost 5 bases, and 7 bases lay between the germline ends. The CDR3 is made up of 12 amino acids. The CDR3 region is CASSSDKDTQYF. CDR3 coding DNA: TGTGCCAGCAGCTCCGATAAAGATACGCAGTATTTT.

V usage is TRBV5-1 and J usage is TRBJ2-3; 8 nucleotides align to TRBD2. From germline, CDR1 is SGHRS and CDR2 YFSETQ. This CDR3 is 15 amino acids long. Trimming cost V 3 bases and J 2 bases; bases outside gene matches: 5. The CDR3, as DNA: TGCGCCAGCAGCTCCCAGGGACTAGACACAGATACGCAGTATTTT. It translates to CASSSQGLDTDTQYF.

This sequence joins TRBV2 and TRBJ1-4; 7 bases are a match to TRBD1. The V gene end was trimmed by 6 bases and the J gene end by 8 bases; junction bases not matched to a gene: 9. The CDR3 has 14 residues. Looked up from germline, CDR1 is SNHLY and CDR2 is FYNNEI. The CDR3 region is CASRRDSYTEKLFF. The CDR3 DNA reads as TGTGCCAGCAGACGGGACAGTTATACGGAAAAACTGTTTTTT.

Here the CDR3 DNA reads TGTGCCAGCAGCTGGGGACAGGGGGCGATGATATACGAGCAGTACTTC. Translated, it gives CASSWGQGAMIYEQYF. J is TRBJ2-7 and V is TRBV5-6, with 12 bases that match TRBD1. The CDR3 covers 16 residues. In germline, CDR1 is SGHDT, CDR2 YYEEEE. J was trimmed by 4 bases and V by 3 bases; bases with no gene match: 8. The full variable domain, completed using reference TRBV5-6 and TRBJ2-7, is DAGVTQSPTHLIKTRGQQVTLRCSPKSGHDTVSWYQQALGQGPQFIFQYYEEEERQRGNFPDRFSGHQFPNYSSELNVNALLLGDSALYLCASSWGQGAMIYEQYFGPGTRLTVT.

This clonotype was picked up many times. The V call is TRBV7-2, the J call TRBJ1-3, with D tentatively TRBD1 (5 bases). V was clipped by 1 base and J by 3 bases, with 16 bases between them. CDR3 length equals 17 residues. CDR1 and CDR2 (germline): SGHTA, FQGNSA. The CDR3 here is CASSLGPGRGLGNTIYF. Written as DNA, the CDR3 is TGTGCCAGCAGCTTAGGGCCGGGGAGGGGACTTGGAAACACCATATATTTT.

This clonotype has more than one count but fewer than ten. The chain is built from TRBV25-1 and TRBJ1-1; D uncertain. The CDR3 length is 16 residues. The V end lost 0 bases, the J end lost 1 base, and 12 bases lay between the germline ends. Germline assignment: CDR1 MGHDK and CDR2 SYGVNS. CDR3 DNA sequence: TGTGCCAGCAGTGAATATAGTTTGGCCGGGAACACTGAAGCTTTCTTT. This encodes CASSEYSLAGNTEAFF. Filled out from reference TRBV25-1 and TRBJ1-1, the complete variable domain reads EADIYQTPRYLVIGTGKKITLECSQTMGHDKMYWYQQDPGMELHLIHYSYGVNSTEKGDLSSESTVSRIRTEHFPLTLESARPSHTSQYLCASSEYSLAGNTEAFFGQGTRLTVV.

In this sample, this clonotype turned up a few times. The germline gene is not matched at one end of the junction; a read error may be the cause. The chain employs TRBV7-2 and TRBJ2-5; weak D call: TRBD2 (5 bases). The CDR3 covers 20 residues. From germline, CDR1 is SGHTA and CDR2 FQGNSA. CDR3 region: CASSLVLWTGPVASQETQYF. For the CDR3, the DNA is TGTGCCAGCAGCTTAGTTTTGTGGACTGGCCCAGTAGCGTCCCAAGAAACCCAGTACTTC.

The chain recombines TRBV20-1 with TRBJ2-1, with 8 bases matching TRBD2. Germline V CDR1 and CDR2: DFQATT, SNEGSKA (reference sequence). The CDR3 is made up of 14 amino acids. The CDR3 DNA reads TGCAGCGAGCGGGAGCCAAAAAACGGGAATGAGCAGTTCTTC. It yields the protein CSEREPKNGNEQFF.

The genes are TRBV15 and TRBJ2-5; 13 bases align to TRBD2. Germline V CDR1 and CDR2: LNHNV, YYDKDF (reference sequence). Germline trimming cut 3 bases from V and 3 bases from J; bases unmatched to any gene: 4. The CDR3 contains 16 residues. The DNA of the CDR3 is TGTGCCACCAGCAGCGGACTAGCGGGGGCGGAAGAGACCCAGTACTTC. It translates to CATSSGLAGAEETQYF.

This clonotype was seen more than once but under ten times. V usage is TRBV19 and J usage is TRBJ1-4; 7 bases align to TRBD1. The V gene's germline CDR1 is LNHDA and CDR2 SQIVND (reference sequence). The CDR3 covers 16 residues. The junction had 9 bases not matched to a gene; V was cut back by 3 bases and J by 5 bases. This CDR3 reads CASSIRSGTDNEKLFF. The CDR3 DNA reads TGTGCCAGTAGTATTCGGTCCGGGACAGACAATGAAAAACTGTTTTTT. Based on the CDR3 plus reference TRBV19 and TRBJ1-4, the full variable domain is DGGITQSPKYLFRKEGQNVTLSCEQNLNHDAMYWYRQDPGQGLRLIYYSQIVNDFQKGDIAEGYSVSREKKESFPLTVTSAQKNPTAFYLCASSIRSGTDNEKLFFGSGTQLSVL.

V usage is TRBV4-1 and J usage is TRBJ1-3, with 7 bases lining up with TRBD1. CDR1 and CDR2 from the germline V gene are MGHRA and YSYEKL. V was clipped by 0 bases and J by 8 bases; unmatched bases: 7. CDR3 length: 15 amino acids. The CDR3 sequence: CASSQEDRVVDTIYF. The CDR3 DNA follows: TGCGCCAGCAGCCAAGAAGACAGGGTGGTAGACACCATATATTTT.

The chain carries TRBV5-1 and TRBJ2-1; no reliable D call. Trimming took off 0 bases at V and 6 bases at J, with 7 bases between the two ends. The CDR3 spans 13 residues. The germline gives CDR1 SGHRS, CDR2 YFSETQ. The CDR3 nucleotides read TGCGCCAGCAGCTTGGGTACGGTCAATGAGCAGTTCTTC. Protein sequence: CASSLGTVNEQFF.